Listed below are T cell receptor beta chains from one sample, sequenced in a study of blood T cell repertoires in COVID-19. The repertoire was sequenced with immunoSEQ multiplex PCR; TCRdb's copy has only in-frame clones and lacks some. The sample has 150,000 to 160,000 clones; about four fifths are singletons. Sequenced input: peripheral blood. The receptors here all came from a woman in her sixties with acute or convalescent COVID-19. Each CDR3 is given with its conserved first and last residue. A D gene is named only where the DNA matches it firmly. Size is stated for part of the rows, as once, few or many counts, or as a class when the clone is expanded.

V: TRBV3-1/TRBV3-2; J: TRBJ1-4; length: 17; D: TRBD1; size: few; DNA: TGTGCCAGCAGCCAAATGGGAAGGGCAGGGGGCGCAGAAAAACTGTTTTTT; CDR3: CASSQMGRAGGAEKLFF
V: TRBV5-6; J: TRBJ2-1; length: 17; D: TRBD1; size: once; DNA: TGTGCCAGCAGCCCCGGGACAGTCCAAAATTTTTACAATGAGCAGTTCTTC; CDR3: CASSPGTVQNFYNEQFF
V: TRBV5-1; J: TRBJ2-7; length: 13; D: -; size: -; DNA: TGCGCCAGCAGCCGGGACATCGCCTACGAGCAGTACTTC; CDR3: CASSRDIAYEQYF
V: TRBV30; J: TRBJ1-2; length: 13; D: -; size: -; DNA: TGTGCCTCAAGGGAGCCTCCCAACTATGGCTACACCTTC; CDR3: CASREPPNYGYTF
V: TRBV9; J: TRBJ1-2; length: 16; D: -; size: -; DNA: TGTGCCAGCAGCCGAGGCAGGACGGGAAATTTAGTGAGCTACACCTTC; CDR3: CASSRGRTGNLVSYTF
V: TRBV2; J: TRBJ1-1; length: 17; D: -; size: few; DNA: TGTGCCAGCAGTGAAGATCCCCGGACAGTCTGGGGCACTGAAGCTTTCTTT; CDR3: CASSEDPRTVWGTEAFF
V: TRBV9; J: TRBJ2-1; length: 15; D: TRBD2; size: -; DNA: TGTGCCAGCAGCATAAGCGGGGGGGACTACAATGAGCAGTTCTTC; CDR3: CASSISGGDYNEQFF
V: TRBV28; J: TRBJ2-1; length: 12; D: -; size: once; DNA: TGTGCCAGCAGTGGACTGTACAATGAGCAGTTCTTC; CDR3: CASSGLYNEQFF
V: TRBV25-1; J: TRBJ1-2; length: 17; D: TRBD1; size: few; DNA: TGTGCCAGCAGTGAATACAGGGGGAGCGAGGGGGCGATTGGCTACACCTTC; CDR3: CASSEYRGSEGAIGYTF
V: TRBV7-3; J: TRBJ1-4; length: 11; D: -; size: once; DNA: TGTGCCAGGGGCATTCGTGAAAAACTGTTTTTT; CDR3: CARGIREKLFF
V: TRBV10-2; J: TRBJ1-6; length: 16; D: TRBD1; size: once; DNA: TGCGCCACCTCTACAACCGGACAGGGTCTTGATTCACCCCTCCACTTT; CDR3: CATSTTGQGLDSPLHF
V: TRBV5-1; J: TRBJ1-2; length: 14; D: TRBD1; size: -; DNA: TGCGCCAGCAGCTTAGTACAGGGGGCTGTTGGCTACACCTTC; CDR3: CASSLVQGAVGYTF
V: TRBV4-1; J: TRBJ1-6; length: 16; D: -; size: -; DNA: TGCGCCAGCAGCCAAGATTGGAGGGGAGATAATTCACCCCTCCACTTT; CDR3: CASSQDWRGDNSPLHF
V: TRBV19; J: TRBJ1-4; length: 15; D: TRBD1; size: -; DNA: TGTGCCAGTAGTCCTCGGACAGGGATGGGTGAAAAACTGTTTTTT; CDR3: CASSPRTGMGEKLFF
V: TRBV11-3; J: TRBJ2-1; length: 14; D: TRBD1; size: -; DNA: TGTGCCAGCAGCCCCCGGACAGGGGGAGGGGGGCAGTTCTTC; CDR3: CASSPRTGGGGQFF
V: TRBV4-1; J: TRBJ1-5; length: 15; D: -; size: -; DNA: TGCGCCAGCAGCGAAAGCGGGGGGATAAGTCAGCCCCAGCATTTT; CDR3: CASSESGGISQPQHF
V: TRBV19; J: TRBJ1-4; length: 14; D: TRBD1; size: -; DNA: TGTGCCAGTAGGGAACAGGGGGGAAATCAAAAACTGTTTTTT; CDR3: CASREQGGNQKLFF
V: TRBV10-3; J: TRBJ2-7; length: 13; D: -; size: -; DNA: TGTGCCATCATGAAGACAGGATCCTACGAGCAGTACTTC; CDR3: CAIMKTGSYEQYF
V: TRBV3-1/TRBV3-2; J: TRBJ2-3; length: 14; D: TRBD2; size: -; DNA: TGTGCCACAGATAGCGGGGGATTCACAGATACGCAGTATTTT; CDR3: CATDSGGFTDTQYF
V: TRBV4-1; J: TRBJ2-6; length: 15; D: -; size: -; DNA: TGCGCCAGCAGCCAAGAGCCGACTAGGGCCAACGTCCTGACTTTC; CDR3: CASSQEPTRANVLTF
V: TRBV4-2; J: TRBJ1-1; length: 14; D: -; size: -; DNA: TGTGCCAGCAGCCAAGACACCAGGGTAGCTGAAGCTTTCTTT; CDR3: CASSQDTRVAEAFF
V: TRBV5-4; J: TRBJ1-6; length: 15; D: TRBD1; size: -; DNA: TGTGCCAGCAGCTTGGGTGGGACAGCTTATTCACCCCTCCACTTT; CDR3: CASSLGGTAYSPLHF
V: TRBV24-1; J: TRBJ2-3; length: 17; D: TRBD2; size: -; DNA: TGTGCCACCAGTGAGTCCGCGGGGGGGCGAAGGACAGATACGCAGTATTTT; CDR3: CATSESAGGRRTDTQYF
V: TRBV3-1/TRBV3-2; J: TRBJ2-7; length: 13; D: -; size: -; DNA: TGTGCCAGCAGCCATCTACTTGAGCCCAATCAGTACTTC; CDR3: CASSHLLEPNQYF
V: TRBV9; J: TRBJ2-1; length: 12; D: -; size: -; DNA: TGTGCCAGCAGCGTAGAGGGCGGGACCCCGTTCTTC; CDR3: CASSVEGGTPFF
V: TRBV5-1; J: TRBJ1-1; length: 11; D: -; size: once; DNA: TGCGCCAGCAGCGGTTACAGTGAAGCTTTCTTT; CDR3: CASSGYSEAFF
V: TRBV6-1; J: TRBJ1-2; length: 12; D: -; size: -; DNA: TGTGCCAGCAGTGAACCAGGGGATGGCTACACCTTC; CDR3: CASSEPGDGYTF
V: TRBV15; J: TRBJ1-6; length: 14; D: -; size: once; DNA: TGTGCCACCAGCTTTGGGGAGGTTAATTCACCCCTCCACTTT; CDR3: CATSFGEVNSPLHF
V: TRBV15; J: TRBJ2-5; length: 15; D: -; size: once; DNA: TGTGCCACCAGCAGAGATAACAGGGTTGAGGAGACCCAGTACTTC; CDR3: CATSRDNRVEETQYF
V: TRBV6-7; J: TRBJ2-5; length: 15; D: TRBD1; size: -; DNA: TGTGCCAGCAGGCCCGGGACAGGGGCAAAAGAGACCCAGTACTTC; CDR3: CASRPGTGAKETQYF
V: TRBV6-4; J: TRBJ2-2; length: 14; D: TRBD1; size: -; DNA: TGTGCCAGCAGTGAGGAAGGGGGCATCGGGGAGCTGTTTTTT; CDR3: CASSEEGGIGELFF
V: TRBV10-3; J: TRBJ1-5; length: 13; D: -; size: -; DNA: TGTGCCATCAGTGATCCACAAAAGGGGAGGGGGCATTTT; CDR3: CAISDPQKGRGHF
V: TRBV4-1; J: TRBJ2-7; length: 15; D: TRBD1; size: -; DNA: TGCGCCAGCAGCCAAGCCGGGACAGGGGCCTACGAGCAGTACTTC; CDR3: CASSQAGTGAYEQYF
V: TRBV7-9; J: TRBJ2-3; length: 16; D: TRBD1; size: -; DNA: TGTGCCAGCAGCTTCTTTGCAGGGGGCATCGCAGATACGCAGTATTTT; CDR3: CASSFFAGGIADTQYF
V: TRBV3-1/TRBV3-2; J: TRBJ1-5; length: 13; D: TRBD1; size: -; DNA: TGTGCCAGCAGCGGACAGGGTCCGCGGCCCCAGCATTTT; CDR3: CASSGQGPRPQHF
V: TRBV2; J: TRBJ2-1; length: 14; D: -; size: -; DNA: TGTGCCAGCAGTCCGAGGTCCCCTGGTAATGAGCAGTTCTTC; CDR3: CASSPRSPGNEQFF
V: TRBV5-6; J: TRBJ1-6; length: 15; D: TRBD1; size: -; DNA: TGTGCCAGCAGCCAGAGACAGGGAGGCTATTCACCCCTCCACTTT; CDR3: CASSQRQGGYSPLHF
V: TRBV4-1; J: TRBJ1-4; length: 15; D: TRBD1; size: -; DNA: TGCGCCAGCAGCCAGGCGGGACAGGGCTGGGAAAAACTGTTTTTT; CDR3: CASSQAGQGWEKLFF
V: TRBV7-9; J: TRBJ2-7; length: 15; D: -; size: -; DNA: TGTGCCAGCAGCCCGACGTCGGGGGGCGGCTACGAGCAGTACTTC; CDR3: CASSPTSGGGYEQYF
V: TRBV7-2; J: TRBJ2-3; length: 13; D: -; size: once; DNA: TGTGCCAGCAGCTTATCACTTCTAGATACGCAGTATTTT; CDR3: CASSLSLLDTQYF
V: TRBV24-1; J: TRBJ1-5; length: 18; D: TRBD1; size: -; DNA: TGTGCCACCAGTGACGCCCGTACTGGACAGGGGGCGGATCAGCCCCAGCATTTT; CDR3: CATSDARTGQGADQPQHF
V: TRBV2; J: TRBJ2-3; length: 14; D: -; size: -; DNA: TGTGCCAGCAGTAGACAGGGAGGTGCAGATACGCAGTATTTT; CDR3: CASSRQGGADTQYF
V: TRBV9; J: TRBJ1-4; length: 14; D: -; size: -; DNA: TGTGCCAGCAGCGTACAAGAAACAGGTGAAAAACTGTTTTTT; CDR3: CASSVQETGEKLFF
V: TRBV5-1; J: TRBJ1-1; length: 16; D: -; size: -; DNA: TGCGCCAGCAGCTTGGACGTCGGGGCGGGAAGGTCTGAAGCTTTCTTT; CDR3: CASSLDVGAGRSEAFF
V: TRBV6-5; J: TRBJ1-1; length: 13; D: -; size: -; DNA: TGTGCCAGCAGTATCCAGGGGAACACTGAAGCTTTCTTT; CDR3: CASSIQGNTEAFF
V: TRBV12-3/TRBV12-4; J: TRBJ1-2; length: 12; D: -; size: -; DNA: TGTGCCAGCAGTTTTTCGGGAAGTGGCTACACCTTC; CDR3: CASSFSGSGYTF